Below, 17 T cell receptor beta chains from the same sample are listed, as sequenced in a study of T cell responses to AZD1222 COVID-19 vaccine. The method was immunoSEQ multiplex PCR; TCRdb's version includes in-frame clones alone and lacks a portion of them. The sample consists of some 84,000 clones, 80% to 90% of them appearing once. Sequenced material: peripheral blood, taken on day 0 of AZD1222 vaccination. Every receptor here comes from an adult in good health.

The V gene is TRBV12-5, the J gene TRBJ2-7, with 8 positions matching TRBD2. Germline-derived CDR1 and CDR2 are LGHNT and FRNRAP. The CDR3 spans 18 residues. The trim removed 0 bases at V and 2 bases at J, leaving 12 bases unmatched. The CDR3 loop is CASGLVPPLTSDPYEQYF. The CDR3 region has the DNA TGTGCTAGTGGTTTGGTACCCCCTCTGACTAGCGATCCCTACGAGCAGTACTTC.

The chain uses TRBV6-6 and TRBJ1-2; 10 bases map to TRBD1. V shed 5 bases, J shed 7 bases, and the junction held 19 bases outside the gene matches. In germline, CDR1 is MNHNY, CDR2 SVGAGI (reference sequence). The CDR3 spans 18 residues. CDR3 DNA: TGTGCCAGCAGTCCCCGGACCTTGACAGGGGGCAGTATCCGTGGCTACACCTTC. Encoded protein: CASSPRTLTGGSIRGYTF.

The rearrangement links TRBV21-1 to TRBJ2-1; whether TRBD1, the table's D call, matches the DNA was not checked. TRBV21-1 is a recognized pseudogene. CDR3 length: 11 amino acids. The CDR3 region is CASDRNNEQFF. The CDR3 nucleotides are TGTGCCAGTGACAGAAACAATGAGCAGTTCTTC.

This chain uses TRBV4-1 with TRBJ2-1; 7 positions agree with TRBD2. Germline V gene lookup returns CDR1 MGHRA and CDR2 YSYEKL. The junction had 11 bases not matched to a gene; V was cut back by 4 bases and J by 8 bases. CDR3 length equals 15 residues. In nucleotides, the CDR3 is TGCGCCAGCAGCCCCTCAGCAGGACTAGGCGATGAGCAGTTCTTC. Translation: CASSPSAGLGDEQFF.

The chain recombines TRBV10-3 with TRBJ2-7, with TRBD2 matching 14 bases. V shed 6 bases, J shed 7 bases, and the junction held 11 bases outside the gene matches. Germline V lookup: CDR1 ENHRY, CDR2 SYGVKD. The CDR3 is made up of 16 amino acids. The CDR3 DNA follows: TGTGCCATCAGGGGTCCAGGGACTAGCGGGAGAGAGGAGCAGTACTTC. Its protein product is CAIRGPGTSGREEQYF.

The chain combines TRBV4-2 with TRBJ2-7; perhaps D is TRBD1 or TRBD2 (5 bases each). The germline CDR1 and CDR2 sequences are LGHNA and YNFKEQ. V lost 8 bases and J 4 bases, leaving 12 bases between the germline ends. The CDR3 contains 12 residues. CDR3 coding DNA: TGTGCCAGCGGGGGACCGGGATACGAGCAGTACTTC. Translated, it gives CASGGPGYEQYF.

This rearrangement joins TRBV6-5 to TRBJ1-1, with a weak D call TRBD1 (6 bases). Germline assignment: CDR1 MNHEY and CDR2 SVGAGI. V was clipped by 6 bases and J by 8 bases, with 13 bases between them. This CDR3 comprises 12 residues. CDR3 nucleotide sequence: TGTGCCAGCAGCTTAACCGGACAGGAAGCTTTCTTT. It codes for CASSLTGQEAFF.

V usage is TRBV29-1 and J usage is TRBJ1-2, with TRBD1 matching 8 bases. V lost 5 bases and J lost 7; bases outside the gene matches: 9. CDR3 length: 13 residues. Germline loops: CDR1 SQVTM, CDR2 ANQGSEA. The CDR3 DNA follows: TGCAGCGTTCGTAGGACAGGGTTTAGTGGCTACACCTTC. It is translated as CSVRRTGFSGYTF.

The chain uses TRBV28 and TRBJ1-1; D not certain. The CDR3 extends over 12 amino acids. Germline CDR1 and CDR2: MDHEN and SYDVKM. V was pared by 6 bases and J by 0 bases, with 5 bases between. CDR3 in amino acids: CASRDMNTEAFF. CDR3 coding DNA: TGTGCCAGCAGGGATATGAACACTGAAGCTTTCTTT.

This chain links TRBV27 with TRBJ2-2; D is unclear. Trimming pared 0 bases from V and 4 bases from J, leaving 6 bases between. The CDR3 runs to 14 residues. The germline V gene has CDR1 MNHEY and CDR2 SMNVEV (reference sequence). CDR3 sequence reads: CASSLSRLTGELFF. CDR3 DNA: TGTGCCAGCAGTTTATCCAGACTCACCGGGGAGCTGTTTTTT.

The chain links TRBV7-2 to TRBJ1-3, with D possibly being TRBD1 (6 bases). The germline gives CDR1 SGHTA, CDR2 FQGNSA. V was cut by 5 bases and J by 4 bases, with 12 bases left in between. The CDR3 sequence is 14 residues long. The CDR3 sequence: CASSPTGQGNTIYF. As DNA, the CDR3 is TGTGCCAGCAGCCCGACGGGACAAGGAAACACCATATATTTT.

This clone showed up just a few times. V gene TRBV19 combines with J gene TRBJ2-7, with 7 bases matching TRBD2. V shed 8 bases and J 2 bases; nucleotides not matched to a gene: 0. Germline V gives CDR1 LNHDA, CDR2 SQIVND (reference sequence). CDR3 length: 11 residues. The CDR3 sequence is CASGLAYEQYF. The CDR3 coding sequence is TGTGCCAGTGGACTAGCCTACGAGCAGTACTTC.

The chain couples TRBV11-3 to TRBJ2-5, with a weak D call TRBD1 (6 bases). V lost 0 bases to trimming and J lost 1 base, with 6 bases between them. In germline, CDR1 is SGHNT, CDR2 YENEEA. The CDR3 length is 14 residues. The CDR3, as DNA: TGTGCCAGCAGCTTAGAAGGGGGCCAAGAGACCCAGTACTTC. Amino acid sequence: CASSLEGGQETQYF.

This chain joins TRBV18 and TRBJ2-5, with 10 bases aligning to TRBD2. CDR1 and CDR2 from the germline V gene are KGHSH and LQKENI. This CDR3 is built from 19 residues. V lost 3 bases to trimming and J lost 0 bases; unmatched junction nucleotides: 13. DNA for the CDR3: TGTGCCAGCTCACCTCTAGCGGGAGATCTCCGCCCGAACCAAGAGACCCAGTACTTC. The encoded protein is CASSPLAGDLRPNQETQYF.

V and J are TRBV11-2 and TRBJ1-1; D not certain. In germline, CDR1 is SGHAT, CDR2 FQNNGV. The CDR3 runs 14 residues. V was trimmed by 10 bases and J by 1 base, leaving 16 bases between them. The CDR3 DNA reads TGTGCCACCTGCTGTGACACCTGGAACACTGAAGCTTTCTTT. This translates into CATCCDTWNTEAFF.

CDR3 sequence reads: CAWSVIGRLNTEAFF. DNA of the CDR3: TGTGCCTGGAGTGTAATTGGGCGGTTGAACACTGAAGCTTTCTTT. This rearrangement joins TRBV30 to TRBJ1-1; D unresolved. CDR1 is GTSNPN, CDR2 SVGIG, per germline (reference sequence). There are 15 residues in the CDR3. Trimming took off 0 bases at V and 0 bases at J, with 11 bases between the two ends.

This clone came up once. The chain links TRBV7-2 to TRBJ2-5; D is ambiguous. Germline-derived CDR1 and CDR2 are SGHTA and FQGNSA. V gave up 5 bases and J gave up 3 bases, with 10 bases separating them. This CDR3 is 13 amino acids long. CDR3 protein: CASSREVKETQYF. The CDR3 coding sequence is TGTGCCAGCAGCCGAGAAGTCAAAGAGACCCAGTACTTC.